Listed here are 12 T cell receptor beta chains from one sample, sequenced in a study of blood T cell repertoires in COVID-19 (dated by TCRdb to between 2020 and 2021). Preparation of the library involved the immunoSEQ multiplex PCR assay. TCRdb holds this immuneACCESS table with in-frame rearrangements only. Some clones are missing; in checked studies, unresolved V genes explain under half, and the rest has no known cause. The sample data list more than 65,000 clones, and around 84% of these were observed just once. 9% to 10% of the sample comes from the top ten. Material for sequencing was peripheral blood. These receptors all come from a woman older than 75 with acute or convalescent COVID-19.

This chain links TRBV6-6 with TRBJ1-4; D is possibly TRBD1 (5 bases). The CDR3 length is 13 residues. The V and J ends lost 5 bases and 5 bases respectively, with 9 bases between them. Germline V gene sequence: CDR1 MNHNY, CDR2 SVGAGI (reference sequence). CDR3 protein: CASSRQGNEKLFF. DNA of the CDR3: TGTGCCAGCAGTCGGCAGGGAAATGAAAAACTGTTTTTT.

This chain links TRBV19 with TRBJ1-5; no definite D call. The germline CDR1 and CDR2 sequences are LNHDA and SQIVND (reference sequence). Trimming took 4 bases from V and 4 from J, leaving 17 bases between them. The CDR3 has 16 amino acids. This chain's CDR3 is CASSTNSPGFNQPQHF. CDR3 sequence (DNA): TGTGCCAGTAGTACAAACTCGCCGGGGTTTAATCAGCCCCAGCATTTT. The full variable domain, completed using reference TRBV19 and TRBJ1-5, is DGGITQSPKYLFRKEGQNVTLSCEQNLNHDAMYWYRQDPGQGLRLIYYSQIVNDFQKGDIAEGYSVSREKKESFPLTVTSAQKNPTAFYLCASSTNSPGFNQPQHFGDGTRLSIL.

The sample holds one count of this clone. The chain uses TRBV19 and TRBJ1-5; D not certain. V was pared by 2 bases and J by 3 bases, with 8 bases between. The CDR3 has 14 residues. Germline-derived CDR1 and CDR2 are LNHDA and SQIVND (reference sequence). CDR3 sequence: CASSIMANNQPQHF. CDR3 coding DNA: TGTGCCAGTAGTATAATGGCCAACAATCAGCCCCAGCATTTT. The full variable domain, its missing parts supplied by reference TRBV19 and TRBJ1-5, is DGGITQSPKYLFRKEGQNVTLSCEQNLNHDAMYWYRQDPGQGLRLIYYSQIVNDFQKGDIAEGYSVSREKKESFPLTVTSAQKNPTAFYLCASSIMANNQPQHFGDGTRLSIL.

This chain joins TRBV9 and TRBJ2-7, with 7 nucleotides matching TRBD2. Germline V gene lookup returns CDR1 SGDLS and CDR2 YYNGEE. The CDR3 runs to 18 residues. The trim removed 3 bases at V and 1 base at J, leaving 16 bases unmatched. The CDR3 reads CASSASESRDYPSYEQYF. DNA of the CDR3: TGTGCCAGCAGCGCCTCAGAGTCGCGGGACTACCCTTCCTACGAGCAGTACTTC.

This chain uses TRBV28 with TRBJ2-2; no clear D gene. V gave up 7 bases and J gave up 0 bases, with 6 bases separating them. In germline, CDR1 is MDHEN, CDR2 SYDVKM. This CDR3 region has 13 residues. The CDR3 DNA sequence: TGTGCCAGCAAAAACACGAACACCGGGGAGCTGTTTTTT. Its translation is CASKNTNTGELFF.

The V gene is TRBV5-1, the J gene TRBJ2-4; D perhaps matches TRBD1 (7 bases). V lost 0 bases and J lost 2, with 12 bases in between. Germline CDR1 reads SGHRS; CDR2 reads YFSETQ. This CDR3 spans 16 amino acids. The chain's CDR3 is CASSLAAGQSKNIQYF. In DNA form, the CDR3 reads TGCGCCAGCAGCTTGGCCGCGGGACAGTCCAAAAACATTCAGTACTTC.

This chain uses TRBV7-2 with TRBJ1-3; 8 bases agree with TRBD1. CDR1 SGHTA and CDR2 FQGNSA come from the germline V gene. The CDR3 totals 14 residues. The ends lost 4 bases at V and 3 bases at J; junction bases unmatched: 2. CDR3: CASSSRGLGNTIYF. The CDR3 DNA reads TGTGCCAGCAGCTCCAGGGGGCTTGGAAACACCATATATTTT.

CDR3 bases: TGTGCCAGCAGTTTAACAGGACAGAGAGACTACGAGCAGTACTTC. As protein: CASSLTGQRDYEQYF. V and J are TRBV6-5 and TRBJ2-7; TRBD1 might be the D (6 bases). CDR3 length equals 15 residues. V lost 4 bases and J 3 bases, leaving 16 bases between the germline ends. Germline V gives CDR1 MNHEY, CDR2 SVGAGI.

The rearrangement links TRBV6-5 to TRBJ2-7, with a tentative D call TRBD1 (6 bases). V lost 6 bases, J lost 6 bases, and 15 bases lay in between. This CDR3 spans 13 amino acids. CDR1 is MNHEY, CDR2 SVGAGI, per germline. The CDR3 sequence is CASRDTGLGEQYF. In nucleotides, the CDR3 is TGTGCCAGCAGAGATACAGGGCTTGGCGAGCAGTACTTC.

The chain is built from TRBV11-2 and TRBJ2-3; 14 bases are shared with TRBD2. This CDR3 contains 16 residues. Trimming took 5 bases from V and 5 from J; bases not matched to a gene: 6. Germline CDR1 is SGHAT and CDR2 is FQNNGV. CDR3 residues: CASSPRLAGGGDTQYF. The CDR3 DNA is TGTGCCAGCAGCCCCCGACTAGCGGGGGGGGGAGATACGCAGTATTTT. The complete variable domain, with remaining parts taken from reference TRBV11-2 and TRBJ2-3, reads EAGVAQSPRYKIIEKRQSVAFWCNPISGHATLYWYQQILGQGPKLLIQFQNNGVVDDSQLPKDRFSAERLKGVDSTLKIQPAKLEDSAVYLCASSPRLAGGGDTQYFGPGTRLTVL.

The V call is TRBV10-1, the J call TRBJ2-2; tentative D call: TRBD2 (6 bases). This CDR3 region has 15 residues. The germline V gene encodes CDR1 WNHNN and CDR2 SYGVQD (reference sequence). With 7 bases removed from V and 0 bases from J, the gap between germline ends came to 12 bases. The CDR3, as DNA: TGCGCCAGCACCGCGGGGAGAACGAACACCGGGGAGCTGTTTTTT. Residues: CASTAGRTNTGELFF.

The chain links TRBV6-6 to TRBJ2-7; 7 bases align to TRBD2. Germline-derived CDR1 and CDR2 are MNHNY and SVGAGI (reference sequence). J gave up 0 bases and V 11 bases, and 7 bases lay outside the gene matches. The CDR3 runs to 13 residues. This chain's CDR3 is CALGGRNSYEQYF. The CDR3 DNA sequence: TGTGCCTTGGGGGGGAGAAACTCCTACGAGCAGTACTTC.